This T cell receptor beta chain is from a study of blood T cell repertoires in COVID-19. Measured with immunoSEQ multiplex PCR; TCRdb has only the in-frame clones, and not every one. Of 350,000 to 450,000 clones in the sample, around 85% are singletons; the top ten hold 3.6%. This sequence was found in a young woman with acute or convalescent COVID-19. The sequencing sample was made of peripheral blood.

The CDR3 spells CSVPWESGVFYGYTF. The CDR3 nucleotides are TGCAGCGTACCATGGGAGTCAGGGGTTTTCTATGGCTACACCTTC. The chain couples TRBV29-1 to TRBJ1-2; a possible D gene is TRBD1 (6 bases). V was pared by 6 bases and J by 4 bases, with 21 bases between. Germline assignment: CDR1 SQVTM and CDR2 ANQGSEA. The CDR3 is 15 residues long.